The present TCR beta chain was sequenced within a study of post-analysis software for immune sequencing data. Study observations and caveats: Five or six TRBV segments, TRBV5-6, TRBV5-1 and TRBV20-1 among them, were found more frequent in patients than controls.

Unique-molecular-identifier-tagged TCR beta cDNA libraries were used. TCRdb reprocessed the PCR reads with MiXCR, giving one entry per CDR3 protein. The sample yields about 620,000 distinct CDR3 sequences, 44% seen once. As for this clonotype: The target antigen is unknown.

Looked up from germline, CDR1 is SGHTA and CDR2 is FQGNSA. Unmatched junction bases numbered 4, after V lost 5 bases and J lost 3 bases. This CDR3 spans 14 amino acids. Sequencing used blood. The sequence was collected from a girl aged 10 to 17 with multiple sclerosis. This rearrangement joins TRBV7-2 to TRBJ2-7; 10 nucleotides line up with TRBD2. The CDR3 nucleotides read TGTGCCAGCAGCCCCGCTAGCGGGGGCTACGAGCAGTACTTC. Translated, it gives CASSPASGGYEQYF.